This T cell receptor beta chain came from a study of Tregs in tolerant kidney transplant recipients. Study-level results: Biological reproducibility was not directly addressed, but technical replication error appeared minimal.

Note on this clone: The antigen remains unidentified. The read halts 3 residues ahead of the CDR3 end, with the missing end drawn from the germline J gene.

Libraries were prepared by immunoSEQ multiplex PCR; TCRdb keeps only in-frame clonotypes and omits some of them. Seen in this sample are roughly 32,000 clones; the ten most common clones hold approximately 14%. V lost 4 bases and J lost 6, with 10 bases in between. Germline values: CDR1 LNHDA, CDR2 SQIVND (reference sequence). The CDR3 totals 13 residues. The clonotype originates from a human donor who received a combined kidney and bone marrow transplant. The chain joins TRBV19 to TRBJ1-5; possible D gene TRBD1, 6 bases. Sequenced here: CD8+ T cells from blood, sampled before the transplant. The part of the CDR3 DNA that was read is TGTGCCAGTAGTAACAGGGTGTCTCAGCCC. Translated: CASSNRVSQP. The complete CDR3 reads CASSNRVSQPQHF.